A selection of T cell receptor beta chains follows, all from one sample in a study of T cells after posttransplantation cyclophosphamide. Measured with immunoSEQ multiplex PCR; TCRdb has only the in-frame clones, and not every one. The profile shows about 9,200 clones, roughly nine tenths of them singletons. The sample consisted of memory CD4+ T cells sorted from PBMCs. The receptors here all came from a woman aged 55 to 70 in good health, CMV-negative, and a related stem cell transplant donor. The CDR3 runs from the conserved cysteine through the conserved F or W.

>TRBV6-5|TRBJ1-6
CASTRGGWTSPLHF
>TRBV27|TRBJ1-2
CASSQVAGTTNYGYTF
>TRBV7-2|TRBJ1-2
CASSFPGQGAYGYTF
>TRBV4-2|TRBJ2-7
CASSQDGAGRQYF
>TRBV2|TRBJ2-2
CASSEMGQGALMGGELFF
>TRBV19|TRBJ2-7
CASSGQGFGYEQYF
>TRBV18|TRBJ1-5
CASSPGSGGGQPQHF
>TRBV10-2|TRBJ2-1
CASSERAGGYNEQFF
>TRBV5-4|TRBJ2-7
CASSPRVAAGGPREQYF
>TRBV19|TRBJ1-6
CASSGGSGYNSPLHF